This passage covers 27 T cell receptor beta chains from one sample sequenced in a study of molecular identifiers for immune sequencing clone quantification. TCRdb itself ran the PCR reads through MiXCR, one entry per CDR3 protein. The sample carries about 54,000 distinct CDR3 sequences, under 30% recorded once. Sequencing was performed on naive CD8+ T cells from blood, with Jurkat cell RNA spiked in. The sample's subset: FACS-sorted CD8+CD4-CCR7+CD45RA+ naive T cells. The source of these receptors is a human donor in good health. Some libraries in this study had Jurkat cell RNA spiked in.

About this clonotype itself: It may be a read error: a sequence one base away is much more abundant. The V gene is TRBV5-8, the J gene TRBJ1-2; tentative D call: TRBD1 (5 bases). The CDR3 has 15 amino acids. Per germline, CDR1 SGHTS and CDR2 YDEGEE. The V and J ends lost 1 base and 4 bases respectively, with 14 bases between them. The CDR3 spells CASSLRAGSRYGYTF. Here the CDR3 DNA reads TGTGCCAGCAGCTTGAGGGCAGGGTCTCGCTATGGCTACACCTTC.

This clonotype was seen at least ten times. V gene TRBV7-8 combines with J gene TRBJ1-1; perhaps TRBD1 as D (5 bases). Germline V gives CDR1 SGHVS, CDR2 FQNEAQ. The CDR3 runs 15 residues. The V gene lost 4 bases and the J gene lost 1 base, with 13 bases spanning the gap. The CDR3 here is CASSSTGRENTEAFF. The DNA for the CDR3 is TGTGCCAGCAGCTCAACGGGCAGGGAGAACACTGAAGCTTTCTTT. Full variable domain (outside the CDR3, taken from reference TRBV7-8 and TRBJ1-1): GAGVSQSPRYKVAKRGQDVALRCDPISGHVSLFWYQQALGQGPEFLTYFQNEAQLDKSGLPSDRFFAERPEGSVSTLKIQRTQQEDSAVYLCASSSTGRENTEAFFGQGTRLTVV.

This clonotype was seen a few times. The chain employs TRBV3-1 and TRBJ2-5; D not resolved. The CDR3 runs 16 residues. Trimming took off 1 base at V and 3 bases at J, with 15 bases between the two ends. Germline values: CDR1 LGHDT, CDR2 YNNKEL (reference sequence). CDR3 DNA sequence: TGTGCCAGCAGCCAAGGGTCGCACGATTTCAAAGAGACCCAGTACTTC. Residues: CASSQGSHDFKETQYF.

As to this clonotype: Germline and junction disagree at one end, which may indicate a read error. The rearrangement links TRBV12-3 or TRBV12-4 to TRBJ1-6, with no clear D. The CDR3 spans 13 residues. This CDR3 is CTSSLMKESPLHF. CDR3 coding DNA: TGTACCAGCAGTCTAATGAAAGAATCACCCCTCCACTTT.

Points on this clonotype: At one boundary the junction diverges from the germline segment, which might be a read error. The chain combines TRBV6-5 with TRBJ2-5, with 11 positions matching TRBD1. Germline V gene sequence: CDR1 MNHEY, CDR2 SVGAGI. The CDR3 spans 15 residues. The CDR3 sequence is CACSPRTGGVETQYF. CDR3 coding DNA: TGTGCCTGCAGTCCCAGGACAGGGGGCGTTGAGACCCAGTACTTC.

On this clonotype itself: A read error is possible here, since a much larger clone lies one base away. V and J are TRBV7-3 and TRBJ2-3, with 7 bases lining up with TRBD2. There are 17 residues in the CDR3. CDR1 is SGHTA and CDR2 is FQGTGA in the germline V gene. The CDR3 loop reads CASSLMGSSGPTDAQYF. CDR3 nucleotides: TGTGCCAGCAGCTTAATGGGGTCTAGCGGCCCAACAGATGCGCAGTATTTT.

Comment on this clonotype: This could be a read error, since a much larger clone is one nucleotide away. The V call is TRBV13, the J call TRBJ2-1, with D possibly being TRBD2 (5 bases). The germline V gene encodes CDR1 PRHDT and CDR2 FYEKMQ (reference sequence). The CDR3 has 12 amino acids. CDR3 nucleotides: TGTGCCGGCAGCCTGGCCGGGGATGAGCAGTTCTTC. This encodes CAGSLAGDEQFF.

At least ten counts were recorded for this clonotype. The germline gene is not matched at one end of the junction; a read error may be the cause. The CDR3 protein is CASSMETWTSGRGAFF. The CDR3 bases are TGTGCCAGCAGCATGGAGACTTGGACTAGCGGGAGGGGCGCGTTCTTC. J is TRBJ2-7 and V is TRBV7-2; 15 bases are shared with TRBD2. The V gene's germline CDR1 is SGHTA and CDR2 FQGNSA. The CDR3 contains 16 residues.

V is TRBV9 and J is TRBJ2-3, with TRBD2 matching 8 bases. J gave up 8 bases and V 0 bases, and 11 bases lay outside the gene matches. The V gene's germline CDR1 is SGDLS and CDR2 YYNGEE. The CDR3 runs 16 residues. The CDR3 sequence: CASSVGIAGYRGTQYF. CDR3 nucleotides: TGTGCCAGCAGCGTAGGGATAGCGGGGTACCGAGGTACGCAGTATTTT.

The chain has TRBV19 and TRBJ1-1; D is perhaps TRBD1 (6 bases). CDR3 length: 15 residues. V lost 6 bases, J lost 1 base, and 15 bases lay in between. The V gene's germline CDR1 is LNHDA and CDR2 SQIVND (reference sequence). The CDR3 region has the DNA TGTGCCAGTAGGCCCTGGACAGATTCGAACACTGAAGCTTTCTTT. This translates into CASRPWTDSNTEAFF.

The chain recombines TRBV27 with TRBJ2-3; D is uncertain. Trimming shortened V by 4 bases and J by 2 bases, and 10 bases separated the two germline ends. From germline, CDR1 is MNHEY and CDR2 SMNVEV (reference sequence). The CDR3 extends over 14 amino acids. CDR3 in amino acids: CASSYQGSTDTQYF. CDR3 nucleotide sequence: TGTGCCAGCAGTTATCAAGGATCCACAGATACGCAGTATTTT.

This clonotype was counted ten times or more. The chain joins TRBV6-2 or TRBV6-3 to TRBJ2-1; TRBD1 might be the D (5 bases). V was clipped by 5 bases and J by 0 bases, with 11 bases between them. The length of the CDR3 is 15 residues. CDR1 and CDR2 (germline): MNHEY, SVGEGT. The chain's CDR3 is CASSEDTSSYNEQFF. CDR3 DNA: TGTGCCAGCAGTGAGGACACGAGCTCCTACAATGAGCAGTTCTTC.

This clonotype has at least ten counts. The rearrangement links TRBV2 to TRBJ2-3, with D possibly called TRBD1 or TRBD2 (5 bases each). CDR1 is SNHLY and CDR2 is FYNNEI in the germline V gene. This CDR3 is built from 17 residues. Between the trimmed V and J ends, which lost 2 bases and 7 bases, there was a span of 22 bases. The CDR3 reads CASSESHPGPVGYTQYF. CDR3 sequence (DNA): TGTGCCAGCAGTGAATCCCACCCGGGACCTGTCGGATATACGCAGTATTTT. Full variable domain (remainder filled in from reference TRBV2 and TRBJ2-3): EPEVTQTPSHQVTQMGQEVILRCVPISNHLYFYWYRQILGQKVEFLVSFYNNEISEKSEIFDDQFSVERPDGSNFTLKIRSTKLEDSAMYFCASSESHPGPVGYTQYFGPGTRLTVL.

Comments on this clonotype: This sequence may be a read error, since a much larger clone differs from it by one base. This chain connects TRBV7-2 to TRBJ2-1; 14 positions agree with TRBD2. The germline V gene has CDR1 SGHTA and CDR2 FQGNSA. CDR3 length: 14 amino acids. In DNA, the CDR3 is TGTGCCGGCAGCGTGGGACTAGCGGGAGTTAAGCAGTTCTTC. Residues: CAGSVGLAGVKQFF.

The chain employs TRBV5-1 and TRBJ1-3; TRBD1 is a possible D gene (6 bases). The germline CDR1 and CDR2 sequences are SGHRS and YFSETQ. V dropped 10 bases and J dropped 11 bases, with 43 bases sitting between them. The CDR3 contains 20 residues. In DNA, the CDR3 is TGCGCCCGCCGCTCCCGGGCCTGTGGGGGCAAAATGGGCTCTGGCACCCCCATATATTTT. Protein product: CARRSRACGGKMGSGTPIYF. The variable domain in full, completed from reference TRBV5-1 and TRBJ1-3, reads KAGVTQTPRYLIKTRGQQVTLSCSPISGHRSVSWYQQTPGQGLQFLFEYFSETQRNKGNFPGRFSGRQFSNSRSEMNVSTLELGDSALYLCARRSRACGGKMGSGTPIYFGEGSWLTVV.

The chain is built from TRBV7-9 and TRBJ1-1; D remains unclear. In germline, CDR1 is SEHNR, CDR2 FQNEAQ (reference sequence). V lost 7 bases, J lost 8 bases, and 20 bases lay in between. CDR3 length equals 14 residues. As DNA, the CDR3 is TGTGCCAGCACCCCCGACACTTACCTCAGGGAAGCTTTCTTT. Its protein product is CASTPDTYLREAFF.

This clonotype showed up just a few times. The chain carries TRBV7-2 and TRBJ2-7, with a possible D match to TRBD1 (5 bases). Per the germline V gene, CDR1 is SGHTA and CDR2 is FQGNSA. CDR3 length: 13 residues. The V end was cut by 0 bases, the J end by 3 bases, with 6 bases between. CDR3: CASSLAQDYEQYF. Here the CDR3 DNA reads TGTGCCAGCAGCTTAGCACAGGACTACGAGCAGTACTTC.

This clonotype was observed at least ten times. The genes are TRBV24-1 and TRBJ2-1; 12 positions agree with TRBD2. This CDR3 spans 17 amino acids. Germline V CDR1 and CDR2: KGHDR, SFDVKD. V shed 4 bases and J 4 bases; nucleotides not matched to a gene: 7. The CDR3 DNA sequence: TGTGCCACCAGTGACCCACGACTAGCGGGAGCTTACAATGAGCAGTTCTTC. It yields the protein CATSDPRLAGAYNEQFF.

There are many counts of this clonotype. The rearrangement links TRBV2 to TRBJ2-3, with a tentative D call TRBD2 (5 bases). Germline CDR1 is SNHLY and CDR2 is FYNNEI. This CDR3 has 12 residues. V was trimmed by 9 bases and J by 2 bases, leaving 9 bases between them. CDR3 coding DNA: TGTGCCAGTCCGGGGTCCACAGATACGCAGTATTTT. It codes for CASPGSTDTQYF.

This clonotype was counted ten times or more. The chain combines TRBV29-1 with TRBJ2-4; D gene uncertain. The V end was cut by 6 bases, the J end by 0 bases, with 6 bases between. CDR3 length equals 12 residues. Germline lookup yields CDR1 SQVTM and CDR2 ANQGSEA. The CDR3 protein is CSVVEAKNIQYF. In DNA form, the CDR3 reads TGCAGCGTCGTAGAAGCCAAAAACATTCAGTACTTC.

In the case of this clonotype: This clone may be a read error of a much larger clone one base away. The CDR3 carries no conserved terminal phenylalanine or tryptophan, so it likely arises from a read error. The chain couples TRBV27 to TRBJ2-3; D is perhaps TRBD2 (5 bases). The ends were cut back, 5 bases at V and 2 bases at J, with 17 bases in the middle. This CDR3 is built from 16 residues. Germline V gene sequence: CDR1 MNHEY, CDR2 SMNVEV (reference sequence). The CDR3 nucleotides read TGTGCCAGCAGTCCCCATCCCTTAGCGCCCACAGATACGCAGTATTCT. It specifies CASSPHPLAPTDTQYS.

This chain connects TRBV7-6 to TRBJ2-7; TRBD1 aligns across 7 bases. Looked up from germline, CDR1 is SGHVS and CDR2 is FNYEAQ. This CDR3 has 14 amino acids. V was pared by 4 bases and J by 4 bases, with 7 bases of the junction left unmatched. CDR3 in DNA: TGTGCCAGCAGCTCGACAGGGTTGGGATACGAGCAGTACTTC. Its translation: CASSSTGLGYEQYF.

By sample share, this clonotype is medium-sized (0.01 to 0.1%). The chain carries TRBV29-1 and TRBJ2-3; D call uncertain. Per germline, CDR1 SQVTM and CDR2 ANQGSEA. The CDR3 is 8 amino acids. V lost 7 bases, J lost 5 bases, and 1 base lay in between. DNA of the CDR3: TGCAGCGGAGATACGCAGTATTTT. This encodes CSGDTQYF.

On this clonotype: A much larger clone sits a single nucleotide away, making a read error possible. This chain links TRBV4-3 with TRBJ2-1; weak D call: TRBD2 (6 bases). CDR1 and CDR2 from the germline V gene are LGHNA and YSLEER. CDR3 length: 17 residues. The CDR3 DNA is TGCGCCAGCGGCCAAGATGTCGGACTACCAGGCTTATCTGAGCAGTTCTTC. Its translation: CASGQDVGLPGLSEQFF.

This clonotype was counted ten times or more. The chain recombines TRBV13 with TRBJ1-6, with no clear D. CDR3 length: 11 amino acids. Germline lookup yields CDR1 PRHDT and CDR2 FYEKMQ (reference sequence). V shed 4 bases and J shed 7 bases, with 2 bases lying between them. The CDR3 nucleotides read TGTGCCAGCAGCTCAAATTCACCCCTCCACTTT. Translated, it gives CASSSNSPLHF.

A note on this clonotype: Just one base apart from a much larger clone, this may be a read error. Here the CDR3 DNA reads TGTGCCAGCAGAAGACCGGGGTCGAGCACAGATACGCAGTATTTT. Encoded protein: CASRRPGSSTDTQYF. The rearrangement joins TRBV9 to TRBJ2-3; tentatively, D is TRBD2 (5 bases). V was clipped by 5 bases and J by 0 bases, with 13 bases between them. The V gene's germline CDR1 is SGDLS and CDR2 YYNGEE. The CDR3 runs to 15 residues.

The rearrangement uses TRBV5-4 and TRBJ2-7; D may be TRBD2 (6 bases). The germline CDR1 and CDR2 sequences are SGHNT and YYREEE (reference sequence). Deletions cut 1 base from V and 3 bases from J, with 11 bases between. The CDR3 extends over 14 amino acids. The CDR3 nucleotides read TGTGCCAGCAGCTTGTGGGGACTTATCTACGAGCAGTACTTC. It translates to CASSLWGLIYEQYF.